Following are 25 T cell receptor beta chains from one sample sequenced in a study of blood T cell repertoires in COVID-19. Using immunoSEQ multiplex PCR, the repertoire was profiled, and TCRdb retains in-frame clones only, with some absent. This repertoire shows about 360,000 clones, around nine tenths found once; its top ten account for 7.1%. Sequencing input: peripheral blood. The receptor source for this set is a woman aged 55-75 years with COVID-19, enrolled during active disease.

This chain uses TRBV30 with TRBJ1-2; the match to TRBD1 covers 8 bases. This CDR3 is 13 amino acids long. Germline V CDR1 and CDR2: GTSNPN, SVGIG (reference sequence). Trimming took 0 bases from V and 7 from J; bases not matched to a gene: 4. The CDR3 region is CAWSVQGAGGYTF. The CDR3 region has the DNA TGTGCCTGGAGTGTTCAGGGGGCCGGTGGCTACACCTTC.

Here the CDR3 DNA reads TGTGCCAGTAGGAACATCCAGGGATTTGGCACCGGGGAGCTGTTTTTT. Its translation: CASRNIQGFGTGELFF. This chain joins TRBV19 and TRBJ2-2, with D maybe TRBD1 (5 bases). There are 16 residues in the CDR3. V was cut by 6 bases and J by 4 bases, with 18 bases left in between. Germline V lookup: CDR1 LNHDA, CDR2 SQIVND (reference sequence).

The chain employs TRBV6-5 and TRBJ1-5, with D hard to call. CDR1 and CDR2 from the germline V gene are MNHEY and SVGAGI. V lost 6 bases and J 2 bases, leaving 14 bases between the germline ends. The CDR3 has 15 amino acids. CDR3 sequence: CASRLAVLGNQPQHF. CDR3 coding DNA: TGTGCCAGCAGACTAGCTGTACTGGGCAATCAGCCCCAGCATTTT.

The V and J genes are TRBV2 and TRBJ2-2; 10 bases are shared with TRBD2. Germline loops: CDR1 SNHLY, CDR2 FYNNEI. The junction had 7 bases not matched to a gene; V was cut back by 8 bases and J by 4 bases. CDR3 size: 15 residues. CDR3 loop: CASRASGGLTGELFF. In nucleotides, the CDR3 is TGTGCCAGCCGGGCTAGCGGGGGTCTCACCGGGGAGCTGTTTTTT. Looking up the rest from reference TRBV2 and TRBJ2-2 gives the full variable domain: EPEVTQTPSHQVTQMGQEVILRCVPISNHLYFYWYRQILGQKVEFLVSFYNNEISEKSEIFDDQFSVERPDGSNFTLKIRSTKLEDSAMYFCASRASGGLTGELFFGEGSRLTVL.

V is TRBV3-1 (or the pseudogene TRBV3-2) and J is TRBJ2-7, with TRBD1 identical over 12 bases. The CDR3 has 15 amino acids. Per germline, CDR1 LGHDT and CDR2 YNNKEL (reference sequence). With V trimmed by 4 bases and J by 3 bases, 4 bases remained unmatched. The CDR3 region is CASSPRDRGHYEQYF. CDR3 nucleotide sequence: TGTGCCAGCAGCCCAAGGGACAGGGGGCACTACGAGCAGTACTTC.

The V gene is TRBV4-3, the J gene TRBJ1-2, with D maybe TRBD1 (5 bases). Germline values: CDR1 LGHNA, CDR2 YSLEER. CDR3 length equals 16 residues. Trimming cost V 2 bases and J 4 bases, with 17 bases left between them. In nucleotides, the CDR3 is TGCGCCAGCAGCCAATCTCGAGCGGGGCCGGGCTATGGCTACACCTTC. It specifies CASSQSRAGPGYGYTF.

This sequence joins TRBV10-2 and TRBJ2-5; D possibly corresponds to TRBD2 (5 bases). The CDR3 length is 13 residues. V gave up 7 bases and J gave up 1 base, with 10 bases separating them. Germline lookup yields CDR1 WSHSY and CDR2 SAAADI. The CDR3: CASKRQPQETQYF. Here the CDR3 DNA reads TGCGCCAGCAAGCGGCAGCCCCAAGAGACCCAGTACTTC.

The chain is built from TRBV6-5 and TRBJ2-5, with no clear D. This CDR3 comprises 14 residues. V lost 0 bases and J lost 4, with 9 bases in between. Germline V CDR1 and CDR2: MNHEY, SVGAGI. The CDR3, as DNA: TGTGCCAGCAGTTACTCGAACGGTTTAGAGACCCAGTACTTC. Protein: CASSYSNGLETQYF.

The chain combines TRBV5-8 with TRBJ2-1; 7 bases are a match to TRBD2. CDR1 SGHTS and CDR2 YDEGEE come from the germline V gene. The V segment lost 1 base and the J segment 0 bases; nucleotides outside the gene matches: 10. The CDR3 is 18 residues long. CDR3 region: CASSLNRGGPSSYNEQFF. CDR3 sequence (DNA): TGTGCCAGCAGCTTGAACCGCGGGGGACCTAGCTCCTACAATGAGCAGTTCTTC. The whole variable domain, filled in from reference TRBV5-8 and TRBJ2-1, reads EAGVTQSPTHLIKTRGQQATLRCSPISGHTSVYWYQQALGLGLQFLLWYDEGEERNRGNFPPRFSGRQFPNYSSELNVNALELEDSALYLCASSLNRGGPSSYNEQFFGPGTRLTVL.

CDR3 nucleotide sequence: TGTGCCAGCACACCTTATCCGGCTAGCGGGGCGAGCACAGATACGCAGTATTTT. Translation gives CASTPYPASGASTDTQYF. The chain recombines TRBV27 with TRBJ2-3, with 9 nucleotides matching TRBD2. The CDR3 has 18 residues. Germline loops: CDR1 MNHEY, CDR2 SMNVEV (reference sequence). With V trimmed by 7 bases and J by 0 bases, 14 bases remained unmatched.

This clone was recorded only once. V gene TRBV18 combines with J gene TRBJ2-7; no firm D call. This CDR3 region has 13 residues. Trimming shortened V by 0 bases and J by 5 bases, and 8 bases separated the two germline ends. CDR1 is KGHSH and CDR2 is LQKENI in the germline V gene. The CDR3 is CASSPPSIHEQYF. The CDR3 region has the DNA TGTGCCAGCTCACCACCTAGTATCCACGAGCAGTACTTC. Combining the CDR3 with reference TRBV18 and TRBJ2-7 gives the whole variable domain NAGVMQNPRHLVRRRGQEARLRCSPMKGHSHVYWYRQLPEEGLKFMVYLQKENIIDESGMPKERFSAEFPKEGPSILRIQQVVRGDSAAYFCASSPPSIHEQYFGPGTRLTVT.

The chain uses TRBV5-6 and TRBJ1-6; no reliable D call. The CDR3 length is 13 residues. Germline V gene data show CDR1 as SGHDT and CDR2 as YYEEEE. V shed 5 bases and J shed 9 bases, with 12 bases lying between them. The CDR3 coding sequence is TGTGCCAGCAGGTCCGGGGTTGGTTCACCCCTCCACTTT. Protein: CASRSGVGSPLHF.

V is TRBV7-9 and J is TRBJ1-4, with 8 bases matching TRBD1. Germline lookup yields CDR1 SEHNR and CDR2 FQNEAQ (reference sequence). The CDR3 is 15 residues long. Losses at the gene ends were 0 bases for V and 6 bases for J; bases not matched to a gene: 3. CDR3 sequence reads: CASSLATGVDEKLFF. The CDR3 nucleotides read TGTGCCAGCAGCTTAGCGACAGGGGTGGATGAAAAACTGTTTTTT.

The chain recombines TRBV3-1 (or the pseudogene TRBV3-2) with TRBJ1-2; D is possibly TRBD1 (6 bases). The germline V gene has CDR1 LGHDT and CDR2 YNNKEL (reference sequence). This CDR3 has 14 residues. V was shortened by 0 bases and J by 8 bases, with 13 bases between the two germline ends. In DNA, the CDR3 is TGTGCCAGCAGCCAAGAAGTCAGGGGCGGAGGCTACACCTTC. Residues: CASSQEVRGGGYTF.

DNA for the CDR3: TGTGCCACAAGGACAGGCCTTGCTAACTATGGCTACACCTTC. Its protein product is CATRTGLANYGYTF. The chain joins TRBV6-5 to TRBJ1-2, with TRBD1 identical over 7 bases. Germline V lookup: CDR1 MNHEY, CDR2 SVGAGI. CDR3 length equals 14 residues. V shed 10 bases and J 0 bases; nucleotides not matched to a gene: 8.

This sequence joins TRBV6-1 and TRBJ1-1; unclear D gene. The CDR3 spans 13 residues. V was shortened by 3 bases and J by 6 bases, with 11 bases between the two germline ends. Germline V CDR1 and CDR2: MNHNS, SASEGT. This chain's CDR3 is CASSENLGAEAFF. As DNA, the CDR3 is TGTGCCAGCAGTGAGAATCTCGGGGCTGAAGCTTTCTTT.

The V and J genes are TRBV7-2 and TRBJ2-3; 8 nucleotides agree with TRBD2. Germline V CDR1 and CDR2: SGHTA, FQGNSA. Trimming cost V 0 bases and J 6 bases; bases outside gene matches: 11. This CDR3 has 17 residues. CDR3 in amino acids: CASSLAPPGGGGDTQYF. The CDR3 nucleotides are TGTGCCAGCAGCTTAGCGCCCCCGGGGGGGGGAGGCGATACGCAGTATTTT.

The chain carries TRBV5-4 and TRBJ2-1; 12 nucleotides match TRBD1. The V gene's germline CDR1 is SGHNT and CDR2 YYREEE (reference sequence). This CDR3 contains 20 residues. V was pared by 0 bases and J by 6 bases, with 16 bases of the junction left unmatched. The CDR3: CASSLVGQGAGTARGNEQFF. CDR3 nucleotide sequence: TGTGCCAGCAGCTTGGTGGGACAGGGGGCAGGAACTGCCCGGGGCAATGAGCAGTTCTTC.

Here the CDR3 reads CASSPAGTDYGYTF. The CDR3 coding sequence is TGTGCCAGCAGCCCAGCCGGGACAGACTATGGCTACACCTTC. This chain links TRBV7-3 with TRBJ1-2; 7 nucleotides match TRBD1. Germline V lookup: CDR1 SGHTA, CDR2 FQGTGA. The CDR3 loop spans 14 amino acids. The V segment lost 5 bases and the J segment 3 bases; nucleotides outside the gene matches: 6.

This clone was seen a few times. The J gene is TRBJ2-5, the V gene TRBV5-5; TRBD2 aligns across 10 bases. Germline values: CDR1 SGHKS, CDR2 YYEKEE (reference sequence). V gave up 0 bases and J gave up 5 bases; unmatched junction bases: 7. The CDR3 covers 16 residues. Here the CDR3 reads CASSLEVAGGRETQYF. DNA for the CDR3: TGTGCCAGCAGCTTGGAGGTAGCGGGGGGCAGGGAGACCCAGTACTTC.

V and J are TRBV4-1 and TRBJ2-3; TRBD2 matches at 11 bases. V lost 4 bases to trimming and J lost 6 bases; unmatched junction nucleotides: 9. The CDR3 is 16 amino acids. The V gene's germline CDR1 is MGHRA and CDR2 YSYEKL. The CDR3 here is CASSRDSGGAPDTQYF. Written as DNA, the CDR3 is TGCGCCAGCAGCCGGGATAGCGGGGGGGCCCCTGATACGCAGTATTTT.

V and J are TRBV11-3 and TRBJ2-1, with 9 bases identical to TRBD2. Germline-derived CDR1 and CDR2 are SGHNT and YENEEA. V trimming: 6 bases; J trimming: 0 bases; junction bases outside the gene matches: 12. The CDR3 consists of 18 residues. The CDR3 DNA is TGTGCCAGCAGTCCAAAATTGCTAGCGGGGAGCTCCTACAATGAGCAGTTCTTC. Amino acid sequence: CASSPKLLAGSSYNEQFF. The full variable domain, completed using reference TRBV11-3 and TRBJ2-1, is EAGVVQSPRYKIIEKKQPVAFWCNPISGHNTLYWYLQNLGQGPELLIRYENEEAVDDSQLPKDRFSAERLKGVDSTLKIQPAELGDSAVYLCASSPKLLAGSSYNEQFFGPGTRLTVL.

The chain combines TRBV6-2 or TRBV6-3 with TRBJ2-2, with D possibly being TRBD2 (6 bases). CDR3 size: 16 residues. The V end lost 2 bases, the J end lost 4 bases, and 14 bases lay between the germline ends. Per the germline V gene, CDR1 is MNHEY and CDR2 is SVGEGT. DNA for the CDR3: TGTGCCAGCAGTTACGGGCGACCGCGGGGCACCGGGGAGCTGTTTTTT. As protein: CASSYGRPRGTGELFF.

This rearrangement joins TRBV6-5 to TRBJ2-5, with D possibly matching TRBD2 (6 bases). The V end was cut by 6 bases, the J end by 5 bases, with 13 bases between. Germline lookup yields CDR1 MNHEY and CDR2 SVGAGI. This CDR3 is 13 amino acids long. CDR3 protein: CASSQAGPETQYF. Here the CDR3 DNA reads TGTGCCAGCAGCCAGGCGGGGCCGGAGACCCAGTACTTC.

CDR3 nucleotide sequence: TGTGCCAGCAGCCGGCGGGACAGGGGACAAGAGACCCAGTACTTC. This translates into CASSRRDRGQETQYF. The rearrangement uses TRBV5-4 and TRBJ2-5; 10 bases line up with TRBD1. CDR1 is SGHNT and CDR2 is YYREEE in the germline V gene (reference sequence). Germline trimming cut 4 bases from V and 2 bases from J; bases unmatched to any gene: 5. The CDR3 contains 15 residues.